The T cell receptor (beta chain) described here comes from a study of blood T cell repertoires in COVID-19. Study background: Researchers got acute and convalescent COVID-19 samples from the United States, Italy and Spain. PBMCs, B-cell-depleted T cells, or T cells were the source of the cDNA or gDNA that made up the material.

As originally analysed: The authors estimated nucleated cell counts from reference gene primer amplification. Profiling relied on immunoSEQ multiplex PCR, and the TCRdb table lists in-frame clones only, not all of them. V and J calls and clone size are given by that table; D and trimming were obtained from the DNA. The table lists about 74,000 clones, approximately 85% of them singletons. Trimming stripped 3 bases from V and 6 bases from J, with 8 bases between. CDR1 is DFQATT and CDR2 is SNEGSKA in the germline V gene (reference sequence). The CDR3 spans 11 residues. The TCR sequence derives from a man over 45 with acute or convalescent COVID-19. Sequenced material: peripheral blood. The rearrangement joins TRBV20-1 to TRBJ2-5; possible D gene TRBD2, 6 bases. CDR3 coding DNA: TGCAGTGCTAGCGGGGGAAAGACCCAGTACTTC. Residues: CSASGGKTQYF.